This entry lists 18 T cell receptor beta chains sequenced from one sample in a study of T cells in Graves' hyperthyroidism and ophthalmopathy. The TCR beta CDR3 regions underwent amplification using RNA transcripts as the source. The study used the HTBI primer set for a first-round RT-PCR of the TCR CDR3. One entry per CDR3 protein, called by TCRdb with MiXCR from the multiplex PCR reads. The table has under 300,000 distinct CDR3 sequences, roughly 22% seen once. The sequencing input was blood. Every receptor here comes from a young man with Graves' ophthalmopathy.

This clonotype was seen only a few times. The genes are TRBV19 and TRBJ2-2; D remains ambiguous. This CDR3 spans 15 amino acids. V gave up 4 bases and J gave up 4 bases, with 13 bases separating them. CDR1 and CDR2 from the germline V gene are LNHDA and SQIVND (reference sequence). Here the CDR3 reads CASSTVNTFTGELFF. CDR3 in DNA: TGTGCCAGTAGTACCGTCAACACCTTCACCGGGGAGCTGTTTTTT.

This clonotype was detected a few times. The chain uses TRBV5-5 and TRBJ2-3; possible D gene TRBD1, 6 bases. CDR1 and CDR2 (germline): SGHKS, YYEKEE (reference sequence). CDR3 length: 15 residues. The germline V and J ends were trimmed by 7 bases and 0 bases, with 15 bases remaining between them. The CDR3 DNA sequence: TGTGCCAGCGGTAACAGGGCGTCTAGCACAGATACGCAGTATTTT. Translated, it gives CASGNRASSTDTQYF. The complete variable domain, with remaining parts taken from reference TRBV5-5 and TRBJ2-3, reads DAGVTQSPTHLIKTRGQQVTLRCSPISGHKSVSWYQQVLGQGPQFIFQYYEKEERGRGNFPDRFSARQFPNYSSELNVNALLLGDSALYLCASGNRASSTDTQYFGPGTRLTVL.

The table lists this clonotype with a few counts. The gene calls are TRBV7-9 and TRBJ2-7; perhaps D is TRBD1 or TRBD2 (5 bases each). Germline V gives CDR1 SEHNR, CDR2 FQNEAQ (reference sequence). The germline V and J ends were trimmed by 4 bases and 2 bases, with 12 bases remaining between them. The CDR3 runs 14 residues. CDR3: CASSSPGRPYEQYF. The DNA for the CDR3 is TGTGCCAGCAGCTCGCCGGGGCGTCCCTACGAGCAGTACTTC.

In this sample, this clonotype turned up a few times. This chain uses TRBV20-1 with TRBJ2-1; TRBD2 matches 13 bases. CDR1 is DFQATT and CDR2 is SNEGSKA in the germline V gene (reference sequence). V shed 5 bases and J 7 bases; nucleotides not matched to a gene: 2. The CDR3 has 13 amino acids. The CDR3 DNA is TGCAGTGCTCCGGGACTAGCGGGAAATGAGCAGTTCTTC. It encodes CSAPGLAGNEQFF.

This clonotype was counted a few times. This sequence joins TRBV5-6 and TRBJ1-5; a weak D match, TRBD1 (5 bases). The CDR3 has 15 residues. Germline loops: CDR1 SGHDT, CDR2 YYEEEE. Trimming took off 0 bases at V and 5 bases at J, with 12 bases between the two ends. CDR3 in amino acids: CASSLGSGRYQPQHF. Written as DNA, the CDR3 is TGTGCCAGCAGCTTGGGGTCAGGGAGGTATCAGCCCCAGCATTTT.

The table lists this clonotype with a few counts. J is TRBJ2-1 and V is TRBV24-1, with TRBD2 as a possible D gene (5 bases). Germline lookup yields CDR1 KGHDR and CDR2 SFDVKD. The CDR3 contains 17 residues. V lost 0 bases, J lost 2 bases, and 13 bases lay in between. CDR3 protein: CATSDLRRLTTYNEQFF. DNA for the CDR3: TGTGCCACCAGTGATTTGCGGCGACTAACTACCTACAATGAGCAGTTCTTC.

Notes on this clonotype: Given a much more abundant clone one base away, this may be a read error. This sequence joins TRBV6-5 and TRBJ2-5; D is ambiguous. Trimming removed 10 bases at V and 6 bases at J, with 24 bases between. The CDR3 totals 15 residues. Looked up from germline, CDR1 is MNHEY and CDR2 is SVGAGI. Here the CDR3 DNA reads TGTGCCATCCAGTTAGGTTGGAGCGTTGGAAAGACCCAGTACTTC. This codes for CAIQLGWSVGKTQYF.

The genes are TRBV4-2 and TRBJ1-6, with 8 bases that match TRBD1. The CDR3 spans 17 residues. The V gene end was trimmed by 0 bases and the J gene end by 3 bases; junction bases not matched to a gene: 4. CDR1 is LGHNA and CDR2 is YNFKEQ in the germline V gene. The CDR3 spells CASSQDPDRDYNSPLHF. CDR3 coding DNA: TGTGCCAGCAGCCAAGATCCGGACAGGGACTATAATTCACCCCTCCACTTT.

This clonotype was observed a few times. The V gene is TRBV11-2, the J gene TRBJ2-1; TRBD2 might be the D (6 bases). The CDR3 runs 16 residues. The germline V gene has CDR1 SGHAT and CDR2 FQNNGV. The V gene lost 4 bases and the J gene lost 4 bases, with 17 bases spanning the gap. The CDR3 DNA reads as TGTGCCAGCAGCTCAGGCGGGACCCAAATGTACAATGAGCAGTTCTTC. Translated: CASSSGGTQMYNEQFF.

The J gene is TRBJ1-5, the V gene TRBV12-3 or TRBV12-4, with unresolved D. The CDR3 extends over 15 amino acids. V was shortened by 6 bases and J by 2 bases, with 14 bases between the two germline ends. The CDR3 bases are TGTGCCAGCAGATCTGACGAATTGGGCAATCAGCCCCAGCATTTT. This sequence encodes CASRSDELGNQPQHF.

This clonotype was counted many times. The chain is built from TRBV5-4 and TRBJ2-5; D possibly corresponds to TRBD2 (7 bases). CDR1 is SGHNT and CDR2 is YYREEE in the germline V gene (reference sequence). The CDR3 is 16 residues long. The V end was cut by 0 bases, the J end by 2 bases, with 14 bases between. This CDR3 is CASSLEQGRGQETQYF. The CDR3 nucleotides are TGTGCCAGCAGCTTGGAGCAAGGGAGGGGGCAAGAGACCCAGTACTTC. The entire variable domain, with the rest obtained from reference TRBV5-4 and TRBJ2-5, is as follows: ETGVTQSPTHLIKTRGQQVTLRCSSQSGHNTVSWYQQALGQGPQFIFQYYREEENGRGNFPPRFSGLQFPNYSSELNVNALELDDSALYLCASSLEQGRGQETQYFGPGTRLLVL.

The rearrangement links TRBV4-2 to TRBJ2-3; D is ambiguous. The germline V and J ends were trimmed by 3 bases and 2 bases, with 12 bases remaining between them. CDR1 LGHNA and CDR2 YNFKEQ come from the germline V gene. There are 15 residues in the CDR3. DNA for the CDR3: TGTGCCAGCAGCCAGTACGGGCTATCCACAGATACGCAGTATTTT. This encodes CASSQYGLSTDTQYF.

This clonotype appeared a few times. The chain has TRBV5-1 and TRBJ2-1; D assignment may be TRBD1 or TRBD2 (5 bases each). In germline, CDR1 is SGHRS, CDR2 YFSETQ. V lost 0 bases to trimming and J lost 10 bases, with 14 bases between them. The CDR3 has 14 residues. The CDR3 region has the DNA TGCGCCAGCAGCTTGGAAGTCCGAGAGGGGGAGCAGTTCTTC. Protein product: CASSLEVREGEQFF.

This clonotype has only one observation. The chain combines TRBV6-9 with TRBJ2-3; 11 bases map to TRBD2. Germline V gene lookup returns CDR1 MNHGY and CDR2 SVAAGI. The CDR3 has 16 amino acids. The junction had 5 bases not matched to a gene; V was cut back by 5 bases and J by 1 base. Written as DNA, the CDR3 is TGTGCCAGCAGTCATGGGGGACTAGCGGGCACAGATACGCAGTATTTT. Protein sequence: CASSHGGLAGTDTQYF.

This clonotype was observed at least ten times. This chain links TRBV18 with TRBJ2-7; D gene unclear. The V end was cut by 0 bases, the J end by 2 bases, with 11 bases between. The CDR3 has 15 amino acids. Germline CDR1 KGHSH, CDR2 LQKENI. Here the CDR3 reads CASSPPSSPPYEQYF. DNA for the CDR3: TGTGCCAGCTCACCACCGAGTAGTCCTCCCTACGAGCAGTACTTC.

This clonotype came up once. A junction end diverges from the germline sequence, so it may reflect a read error. The V call is TRBV10-3, the J call TRBJ2-5, with D perhaps TRBD1 (7 bases). The CDR3 runs to 17 residues. Germline V gives CDR1 ENHRY, CDR2 SYGVKD. CDR3 protein: CASSDSVRGRFLETQYF. The CDR3 DNA sequence: TGTGCCAGCAGTGATTCGGTCAGGGGGAGGTTTCTGGAGACCCAGTACTTC.

This clonotype was observed at least ten times. The chain combines TRBV2 with TRBJ2-7; 13 positions agree with TRBD2. V lost 6 bases to trimming and J lost 3 bases; unmatched junction nucleotides: 2. Germline CDR1 SNHLY, CDR2 FYNNEI. CDR3 size: 14 residues. CDR3 DNA: TGTGCCAGCAGGCGACTAGCGGGAGGCTACGAGCAGTACTTC. Translation gives CASRRLAGGYEQYF.

This clonotype has only one observation. The gene calls are TRBV11-1 and TRBJ1-4; 7 bases are a match to TRBD1. This CDR3 is built from 17 residues. Unmatched junction bases numbered 11, after V lost 1 base and J lost 6 bases. In germline, CDR1 is SGHAT, CDR2 FQDESV (reference sequence). CDR3 sequence reads: CASSLGVQNRGHEKLFF. The CDR3 DNA reads as TGTGCCAGCAGCTTAGGCGTTCAGAACAGGGGTCATGAAAAACTGTTTTTT.